This entry describes one TCR beta chain. Antigen: not known. Sequencing was performed with immunoSEQ multiplex PCR; in TCRdb, only in-frame clones are kept and a portion is missing. The sample has roughly 120,000 clones; 90% to 95% are singletons. This specimen comes from a study of T cell responses to AZD1222 COVID-19 vaccine. Study-wide results and limits: Among the donors, most were white British and more were female, and clonal diversity was possibly underestimated. CD4 TCRs linked to vaccination spanned spike, dominating at 160-218 and 743-854. Of spike-specific TCRs, nearly half reportedly target regions left unmutated in variants.

This sequence originates from an adult in good health. The sample consisted of peripheral blood, taken on day 0 of AZD1222 vaccination.

The CDR3 is CAWSFRDREHYGYTF. CDR3 coding DNA: TGTGCCTGGAGTTTCCGGGACAGGGAACACTATGGCTACACCTTC. The J gene is TRBJ1-2, the V gene TRBV30, with 9 bases identical to TRBD1. Germline values: CDR1 GTSNPN, CDR2 SVGIG (reference sequence). The trim removed 2 bases at V and 3 bases at J, leaving 7 bases unmatched. The CDR3 length is 15 residues. Based on the CDR3 plus reference TRBV30 and TRBJ1-2, the full variable domain is SQTIHQWPATLVQPVGSPLSLECTVEGTSNPNLYWYRQAAGRGLQLLFYSVGIGQISSEVPQNLSASRPQDRQFILSSKKLLLSDSGFYLCAWSFRDREHYGYTFGSGTRLTVV.